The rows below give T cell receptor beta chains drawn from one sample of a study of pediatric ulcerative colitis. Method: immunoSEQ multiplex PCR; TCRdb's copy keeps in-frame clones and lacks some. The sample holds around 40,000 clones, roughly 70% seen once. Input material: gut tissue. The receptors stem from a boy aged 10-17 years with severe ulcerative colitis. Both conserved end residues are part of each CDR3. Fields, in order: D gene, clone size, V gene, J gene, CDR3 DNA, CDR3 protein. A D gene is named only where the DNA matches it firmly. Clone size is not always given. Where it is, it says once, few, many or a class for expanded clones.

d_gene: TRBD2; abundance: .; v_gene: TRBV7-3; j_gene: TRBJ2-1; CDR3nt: TGTGCCAGCAGCCTTAGCGGGGGGGCTCCGGATGAGCAGTTCTTC; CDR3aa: CASSLSGGAPDEQFF
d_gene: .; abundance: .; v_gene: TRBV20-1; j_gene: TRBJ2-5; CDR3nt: TGCAGTGCTAGCCGACAGGAGACCCAGTACTTC; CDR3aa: CSASRQETQYF
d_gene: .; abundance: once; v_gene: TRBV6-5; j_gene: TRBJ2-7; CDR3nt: TGTGCCAGCAGCCCTCCTTTGGGGGGCGAGTACTTC; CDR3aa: CASSPPLGGEYF
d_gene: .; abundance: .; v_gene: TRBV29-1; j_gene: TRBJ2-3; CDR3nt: TGCAGCGTTGAAGATCGACTAGTGGGGGTCACAGATACGCAGTATTTT; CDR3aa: CSVEDRLVGVTDTQYF
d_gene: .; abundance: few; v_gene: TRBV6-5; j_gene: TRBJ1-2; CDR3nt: TGTGCCAGCAGCCCGGGAGCCTATGGCTACACCTTC; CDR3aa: CASSPGAYGYTF
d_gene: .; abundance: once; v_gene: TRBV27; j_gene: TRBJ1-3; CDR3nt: TGTGCCAGCAGTTCTCACCAGGGACTGGCGGACACCATATATTTT; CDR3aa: CASSSHQGLADTIYF
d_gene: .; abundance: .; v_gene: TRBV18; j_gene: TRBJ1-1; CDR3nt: TGTGCCAGCTCACTCCAAGTAGGGAACACTGAAGCTTTCTTT; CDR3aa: CASSLQVGNTEAFF
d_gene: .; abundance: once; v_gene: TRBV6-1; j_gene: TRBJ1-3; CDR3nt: TGTGCCATCAGCGAGCCCGGAGCTGGTAACACCATATATTTT; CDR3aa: CAISEPGAGNTIYF
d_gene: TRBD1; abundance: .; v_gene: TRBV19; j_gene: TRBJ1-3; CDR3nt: TGTGCCAGCGGACAGGGGGTGAACTCTGGAAACACCATATATTTT; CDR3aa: CASGQGVNSGNTIYF
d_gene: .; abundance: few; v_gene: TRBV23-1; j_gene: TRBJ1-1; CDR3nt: TGCGCCAGCAGTACTAACCCCGGGGCGAACACTGAAGCTTTCTTT; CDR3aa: CASSTNPGANTEAFF
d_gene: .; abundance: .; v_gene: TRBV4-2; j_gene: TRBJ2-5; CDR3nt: TGTGCCAGCAGCCAAGCCCTGACAGGACCGGAGACCCAGTACTTC; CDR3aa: CASSQALTGPETQYF
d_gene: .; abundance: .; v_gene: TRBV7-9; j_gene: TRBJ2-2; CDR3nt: TGTGCCAGCAGCTCGGACAGTCTTAGAGTCACCGGGGAGCTGTTTTTT; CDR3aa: CASSSDSLRVTGELFF